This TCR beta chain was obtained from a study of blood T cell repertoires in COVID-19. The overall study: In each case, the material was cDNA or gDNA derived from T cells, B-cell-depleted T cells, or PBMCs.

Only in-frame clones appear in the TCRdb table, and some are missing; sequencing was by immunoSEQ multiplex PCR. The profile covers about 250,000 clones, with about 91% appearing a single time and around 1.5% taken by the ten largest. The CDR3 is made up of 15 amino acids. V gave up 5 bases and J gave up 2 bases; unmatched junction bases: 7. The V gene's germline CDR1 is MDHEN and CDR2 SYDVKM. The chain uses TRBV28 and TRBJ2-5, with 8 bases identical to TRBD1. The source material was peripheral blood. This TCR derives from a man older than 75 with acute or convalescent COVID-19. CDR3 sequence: CASSQWTGQQETQYF. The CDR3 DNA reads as TGTGCCAGCAGTCAATGGACAGGGCAACAAGAGACCCAGTACTTC.